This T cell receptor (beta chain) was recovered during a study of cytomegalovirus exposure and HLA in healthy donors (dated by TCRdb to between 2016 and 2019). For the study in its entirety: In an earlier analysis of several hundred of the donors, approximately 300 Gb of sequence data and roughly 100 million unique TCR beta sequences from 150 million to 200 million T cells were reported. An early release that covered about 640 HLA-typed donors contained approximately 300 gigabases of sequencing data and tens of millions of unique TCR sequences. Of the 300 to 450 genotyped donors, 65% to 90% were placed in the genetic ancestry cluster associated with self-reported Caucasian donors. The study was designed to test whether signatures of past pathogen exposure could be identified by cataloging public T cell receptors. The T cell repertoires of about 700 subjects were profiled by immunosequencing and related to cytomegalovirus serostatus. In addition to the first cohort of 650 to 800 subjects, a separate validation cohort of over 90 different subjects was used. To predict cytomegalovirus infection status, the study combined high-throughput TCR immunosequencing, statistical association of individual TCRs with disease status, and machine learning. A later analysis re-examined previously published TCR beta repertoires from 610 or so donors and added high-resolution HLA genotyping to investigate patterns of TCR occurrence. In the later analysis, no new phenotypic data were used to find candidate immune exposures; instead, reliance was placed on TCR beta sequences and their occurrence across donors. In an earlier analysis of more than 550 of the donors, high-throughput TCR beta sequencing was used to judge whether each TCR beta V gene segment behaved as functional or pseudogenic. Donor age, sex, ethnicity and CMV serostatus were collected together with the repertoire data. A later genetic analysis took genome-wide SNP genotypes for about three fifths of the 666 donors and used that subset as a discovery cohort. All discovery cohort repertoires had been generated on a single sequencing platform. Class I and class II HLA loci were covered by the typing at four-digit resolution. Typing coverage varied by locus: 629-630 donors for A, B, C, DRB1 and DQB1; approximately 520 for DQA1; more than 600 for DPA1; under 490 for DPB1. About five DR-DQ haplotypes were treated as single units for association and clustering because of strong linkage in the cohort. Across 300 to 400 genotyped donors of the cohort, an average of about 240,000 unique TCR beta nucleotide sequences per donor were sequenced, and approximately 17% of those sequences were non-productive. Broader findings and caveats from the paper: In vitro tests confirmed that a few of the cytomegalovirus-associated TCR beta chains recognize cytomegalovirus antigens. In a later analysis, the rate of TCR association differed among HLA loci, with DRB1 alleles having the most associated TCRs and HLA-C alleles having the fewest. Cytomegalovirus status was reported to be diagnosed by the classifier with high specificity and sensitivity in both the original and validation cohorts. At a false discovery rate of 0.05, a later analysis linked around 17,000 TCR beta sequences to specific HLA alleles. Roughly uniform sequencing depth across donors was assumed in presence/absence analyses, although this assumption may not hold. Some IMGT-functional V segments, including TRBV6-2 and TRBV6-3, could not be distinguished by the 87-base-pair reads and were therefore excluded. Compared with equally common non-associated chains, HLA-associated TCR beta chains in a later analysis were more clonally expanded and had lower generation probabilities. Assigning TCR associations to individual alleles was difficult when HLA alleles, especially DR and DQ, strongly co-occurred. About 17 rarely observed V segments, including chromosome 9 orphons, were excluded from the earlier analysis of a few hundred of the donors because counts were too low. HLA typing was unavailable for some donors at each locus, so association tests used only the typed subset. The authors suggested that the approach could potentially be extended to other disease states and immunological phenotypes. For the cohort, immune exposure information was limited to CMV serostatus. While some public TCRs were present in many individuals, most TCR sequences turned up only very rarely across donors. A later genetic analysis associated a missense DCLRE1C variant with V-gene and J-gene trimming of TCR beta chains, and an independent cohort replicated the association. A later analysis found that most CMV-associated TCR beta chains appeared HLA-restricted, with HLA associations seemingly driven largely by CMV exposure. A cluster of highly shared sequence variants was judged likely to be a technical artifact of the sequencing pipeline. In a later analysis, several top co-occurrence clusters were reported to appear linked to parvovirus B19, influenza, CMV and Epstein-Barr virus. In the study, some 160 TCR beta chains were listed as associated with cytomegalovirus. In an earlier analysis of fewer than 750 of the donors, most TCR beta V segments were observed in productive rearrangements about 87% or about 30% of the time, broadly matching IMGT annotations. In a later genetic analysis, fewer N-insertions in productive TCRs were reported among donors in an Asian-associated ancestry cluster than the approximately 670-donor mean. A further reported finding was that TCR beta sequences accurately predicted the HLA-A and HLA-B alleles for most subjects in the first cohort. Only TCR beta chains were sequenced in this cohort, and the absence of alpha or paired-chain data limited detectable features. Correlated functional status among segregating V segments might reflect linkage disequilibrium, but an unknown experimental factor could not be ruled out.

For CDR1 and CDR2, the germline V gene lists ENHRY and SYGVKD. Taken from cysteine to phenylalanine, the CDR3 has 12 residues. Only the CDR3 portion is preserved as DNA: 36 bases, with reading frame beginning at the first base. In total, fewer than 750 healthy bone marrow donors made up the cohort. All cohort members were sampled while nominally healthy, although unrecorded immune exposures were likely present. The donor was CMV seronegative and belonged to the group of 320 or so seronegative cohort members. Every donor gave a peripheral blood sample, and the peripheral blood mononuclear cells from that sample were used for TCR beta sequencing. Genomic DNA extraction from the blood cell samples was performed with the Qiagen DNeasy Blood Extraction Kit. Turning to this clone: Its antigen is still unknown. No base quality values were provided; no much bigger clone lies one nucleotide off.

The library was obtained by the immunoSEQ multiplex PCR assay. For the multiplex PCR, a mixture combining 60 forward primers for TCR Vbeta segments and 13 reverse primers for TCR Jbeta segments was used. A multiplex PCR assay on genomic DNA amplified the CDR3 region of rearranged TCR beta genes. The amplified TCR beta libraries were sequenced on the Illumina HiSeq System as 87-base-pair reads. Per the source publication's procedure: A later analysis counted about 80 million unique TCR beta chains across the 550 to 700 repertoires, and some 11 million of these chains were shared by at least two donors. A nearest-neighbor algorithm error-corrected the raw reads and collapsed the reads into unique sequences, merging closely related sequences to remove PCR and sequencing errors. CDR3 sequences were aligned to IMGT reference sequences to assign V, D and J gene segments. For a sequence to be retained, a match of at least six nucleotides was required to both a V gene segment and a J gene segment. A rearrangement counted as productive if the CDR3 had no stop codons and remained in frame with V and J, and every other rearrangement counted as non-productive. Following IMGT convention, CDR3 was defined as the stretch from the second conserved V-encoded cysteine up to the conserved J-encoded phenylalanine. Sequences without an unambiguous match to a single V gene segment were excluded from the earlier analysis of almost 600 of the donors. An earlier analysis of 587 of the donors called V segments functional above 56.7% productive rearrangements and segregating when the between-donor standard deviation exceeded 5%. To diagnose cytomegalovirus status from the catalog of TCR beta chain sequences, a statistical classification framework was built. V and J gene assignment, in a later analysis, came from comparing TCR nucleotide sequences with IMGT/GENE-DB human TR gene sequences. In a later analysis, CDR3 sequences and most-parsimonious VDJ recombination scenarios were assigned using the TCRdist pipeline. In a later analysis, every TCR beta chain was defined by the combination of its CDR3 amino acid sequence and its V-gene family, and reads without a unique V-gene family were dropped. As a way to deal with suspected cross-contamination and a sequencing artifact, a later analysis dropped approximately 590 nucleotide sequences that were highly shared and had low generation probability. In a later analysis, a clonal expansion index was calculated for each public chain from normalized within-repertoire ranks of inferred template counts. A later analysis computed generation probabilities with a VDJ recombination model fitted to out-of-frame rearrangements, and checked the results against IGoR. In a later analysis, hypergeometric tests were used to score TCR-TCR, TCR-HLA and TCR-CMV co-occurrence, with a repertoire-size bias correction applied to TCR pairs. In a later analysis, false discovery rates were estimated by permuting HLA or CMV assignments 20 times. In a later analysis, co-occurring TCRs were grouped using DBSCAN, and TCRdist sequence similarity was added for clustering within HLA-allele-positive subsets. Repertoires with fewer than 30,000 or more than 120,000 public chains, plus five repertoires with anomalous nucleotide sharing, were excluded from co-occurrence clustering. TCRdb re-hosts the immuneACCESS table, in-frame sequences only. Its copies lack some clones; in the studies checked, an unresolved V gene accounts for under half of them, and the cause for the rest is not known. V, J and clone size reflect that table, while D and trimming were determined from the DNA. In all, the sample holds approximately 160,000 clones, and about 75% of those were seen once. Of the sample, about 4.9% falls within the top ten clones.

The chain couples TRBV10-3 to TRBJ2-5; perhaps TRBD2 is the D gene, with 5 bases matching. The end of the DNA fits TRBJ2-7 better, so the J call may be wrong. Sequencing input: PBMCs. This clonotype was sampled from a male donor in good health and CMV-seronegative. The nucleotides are TGTGCCATCAGTGTGAGAGGGTACGAGCAGTACTTC. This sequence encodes CAISVRGYEQYF.